This TCR beta chain was found in a study of CD8+CD57+ T cells in acquired aplastic anemia. Whole-study results and caveats: It was found that under 30 CD8+ CDR3 sequences were shared between patients and controls.

Profiling of TCR beta VDJ combinations and CDR3 sequences used genomic DNA as template. Each CDR3 protein gets one entry after TCRdb re-called the reads with MiXCR. The data hold approximately 80,000 distinct CDR3 sequences, with under 80% observed a single time. A note on this clonotype: Its antigen is unidentified.

The CDR3 has 16 amino acids. The V segment lost 4 bases and the J segment 3 bases; nucleotides outside the gene matches: 9. Germline V lookup: CDR1 SGDLS, CDR2 YYNGEE. Individuals selected for sequencing had exhibited CD8+CD57+ cell expansion on flow cytometry. Patients uniformly had severe acquired aplastic anemia. The receptor was derived from a human donor with aplastic anemia. Source material: sorted CD4+, CD8+, or CD8+CD57+ T cells (not recorded which) from PBMCs. This chain links TRBV9 with TRBJ2-3; 9 bases fit TRBD1. Written as DNA, the CDR3 is TGTGCCAGCAGCCCCGGGACAGGGAGTTCGACAGATACGCAGTATTTT. Translating gives CASSPGTGSSTDTQYF.